Each of the 22 T cell receptor beta chains below was sequenced from the same sample in a study of shared clonotypes between healthy human individuals (dated by TCRdb to 2018 to 2020). The library was built by means of the immunoSEQ multiplex PCR assay. TCRdb holds this immuneACCESS table with in-frame rearrangements only. Some clones are missing; in checked studies, unresolved V genes explain under half, and the rest has no known cause. For this sample the table gives 2 million to 2.5 million clones, of which roughly 93% were detected only once. About 0.34% of the sample is taken by the ten largest. Sequencing was performed on naive CD4+ T cells from PBMCs. The cell subset or site label, read with the paper, signifies: CD45RA+ positively selected. The receptors shown here come from a man between 18 and 35 years old in good health. Some clones in this sample may be carry-over from other donors' samples.

This chain uses TRBV7-3 with TRBJ2-1; D unresolved. The V gene lost 1 base and the J gene lost 3 bases, with 13 bases spanning the gap. The length of the CDR3 is 16 residues. CDR1 and CDR2 (germline): SGHTA, FQGTGA. The CDR3 DNA is TGTGCCAGCAGCTTAAGCCACCGGGCCTACTACAATGAGCAGTTCTTC. Protein product: CASSLSHRAYYNEQFF.

V is TRBV19 and J is TRBJ2-4; 14 bases fit TRBD2. Germline V gene sequence: CDR1 LNHDA, CDR2 SQIVND (reference sequence). The V segment lost 6 bases and the J segment 5 bases; nucleotides outside the gene matches: 6. The CDR3 extends over 16 amino acids. The CDR3 DNA reads as TGTGCCAGTAGGCGACTAGCGGGAGGGCCGGAAAACATTCAGTACTTC. Its translation is CASRRLAGGPENIQYF.

This clone was seen more than once but under ten times. Other DNA sequences in this sample translate to the same CDR3. The chain is built from TRBV7-2 and TRBJ1-2; 9 bases map to TRBD1. Germline-derived CDR1 and CDR2 are SGHTA and FQGNSA. CDR3 size: 13 residues. Losses at the gene ends were 4 bases for V and 5 bases for J; bases not matched to a gene: 2. CDR3 nucleotide sequence: TGTGCCAGCAGCTCCGGACAGGGGTATGGCTACACCTTC. As protein: CASSSGQGYGYTF.

Of note for this clone: Other DNA sequences of this sample code for an identical CDR3. The rearrangement uses TRBV5-1 and TRBJ1-1, with D perhaps matching TRBD1 (5 bases). This CDR3 has 14 amino acids. CDR1 and CDR2 (germline): SGHRS, YFSETQ. V lost 2 bases, J lost 3 bases, and 11 bases lay in between. This chain's CDR3 is CASSFSAGDTEAFF. For the CDR3, the DNA is TGCGCCAGCAGCTTCTCCGCGGGGGACACTGAAGCTTTCTTT. Together with reference TRBV5-1 and TRBJ1-1, the CDR3 gives the full variable domain: KAGVTQTPRYLIKTRGQQVTLSCSPISGHRSVSWYQQTPGQGLQFLFEYFSETQRNKGNFPGRFSGRQFSNSRSEMNVSTLELGDSALYLCASSFSAGDTEAFFGQGTRLTVV.

This clone has a single count. The chain is built from TRBV7-9 and TRBJ2-7; D is possibly TRBD1 (6 bases). Germline CDR1 SEHNR, CDR2 FQNEAQ (reference sequence). The CDR3 runs 14 residues. Trimming left V 5 bases short and J 1 base short, with 12 bases between. In DNA, the CDR3 is TGTGCCAGCAGCCTATGGGGGCTATCCTACGAGCAGTACTTC. Protein: CASSLWGLSYEQYF. Looking up the rest from reference TRBV7-9 and TRBJ2-7 gives the full variable domain: DTGVSQNPRHKITKRGQNVTFRCDPISEHNRLYWYRQTLGQGPEFLTYFQNEAQLEKSRLLSDRFSAERPKGSFSTLEIQRTEQGDSAMYLCASSLWGLSYEQYFGPGTRLTVT.

CDR3 bases: TGCGCCAGCAGCGGGGCGGGAGTACCCAACGAGCAGTACTTC. Translated, it gives CASSGAGVPNEQYF. The chain links TRBV5-1 to TRBJ2-7; 7 positions match TRBD2. Germline V CDR1 and CDR2: SGHRS, YFSETQ. V was clipped by 4 bases and J by 5 bases; unmatched bases: 9. This CDR3 is 14 amino acids long.

V and J are TRBV7-2 and TRBJ2-3, with a tentative D call TRBD1 (5 bases). Germline CDR1 and CDR2: SGHTA and FQGNSA. The V end lost 2 bases, the J end lost 6 bases, and 15 bases lay between the germline ends. The CDR3 length is 15 residues. The CDR3 loop reads CASSLNGLQGDTQYF. The CDR3 DNA reads TGTGCCAGCAGCTTAAATGGTTTGCAGGGCGATACGCAGTATTTT.

This chain connects TRBV27 to TRBJ2-7; TRBD1 matches at 9 bases. Germline CDR1 reads MNHEY; CDR2 reads SMNVEV (reference sequence). The V gene end was trimmed by 6 bases and the J gene end by 3 bases; junction bases not matched to a gene: 6. This CDR3 has 14 residues. The DNA for the CDR3 is TGTGCCAGCAGGGGGGGACAGGGATTCTACGAGCAGTACTTC. Translation gives CASRGGQGFYEQYF.

CDR3 DNA sequence: TGTGCCAGCAGCCCCCCGGGCATACATGCTACCTACGAGCAGTACTTC. Protein product: CASSPPGIHATYEQYF. V usage is TRBV9 and J usage is TRBJ2-7; D ambiguous. Germline V gene lookup returns CDR1 SGDLS and CDR2 YYNGEE. The CDR3 sequence is 16 residues long. V was pared by 4 bases and J by 2 bases, with 19 bases between.

Points on this clone: Other nucleotide sequences from this sample produce the same CDR3. This chain joins TRBV5-4 and TRBJ1-1, with TRBD1 identical over 8 bases. CDR3 size: 15 residues. Germline trimming cut 0 bases from V and 1 base from J; bases unmatched to any gene: 2. CDR1 and CDR2 (germline): SGHNT, YYREEE (reference sequence). The CDR3 sequence: CASSLGGTGNTEAFF. The CDR3 DNA sequence: TGTGCCAGCAGCTTGGGCGGGACAGGGAACACTGAAGCTTTCTTT.

Only one count was recorded for this clone. Other DNA sequences of this sample code for an identical CDR3. The chain joins TRBV2 to TRBJ2-7, with D possibly TRBD2 on 5 matching bases. The CDR3 runs to 12 residues. Germline V CDR1 and CDR2: SNHLY, FYNNEI. V lost 8 bases and J 3 bases, leaving 11 bases between the germline ends. CDR3 nucleotide sequence: TGTGCCAGCCGCAACCGGGGCTACGAGCAGTACTTC. Protein product: CASRNRGYEQYF.

The chain joins TRBV7-3 to TRBJ2-1; no definite D call. The V and J ends lost 2 bases and 1 base respectively, with 9 bases between them. The germline V gene has CDR1 SGHTA and CDR2 FQGTGA. The CDR3 runs to 15 residues. CDR3: CASSLGQVSYNEQFF. CDR3 DNA sequence: TGTGCCAGCAGCTTAGGCCAGGTTTCCTACAATGAGCAGTTCTTC. The whole variable domain, filled in from reference TRBV7-3 and TRBJ2-1, reads GAGVSQTPSNKVTEKGKYVELRCDPISGHTALYWYRQSLGQGPEFLIYFQGTGAADDSGLPNDRFFAVRPEGSVSTLKIQRTERGDSAVYLCASSLGQVSYNEQFFGPGTRLTVL.

CDR3 loop: CASSPRTLSGNTIYF. The CDR3 DNA reads TGCGCCAGCAGTCCTCGGACACTCTCTGGAAACACCATATATTTT. The gene calls are TRBV23-1 and TRBJ1-3, with D tentatively TRBD1 (5 bases). TRBV23-1 is an ORF, and what it does is uncertain. CDR3 length: 15 amino acids. The V end was cut by 4 bases, the J end by 0 bases, with 10 bases between.

The chain links TRBV28 to TRBJ1-1, with D unresolved. Trimming left V 1 base short and J 7 bases short, with 10 bases between. CDR3 size: 13 residues. The V gene's germline CDR1 is MDHEN and CDR2 SYDVKM. In DNA form, the CDR3 reads TGTGCCAGCAGTTTATTAGCCATCGTTGAAGCTTTCTTT. Translation gives CASSLLAIVEAFF.

The CDR3 nucleotides are TGCGCCAGCAGCTTGTTCGCAGCGGGACGTCGGAATGAGCAGTTCTTC. This sequence encodes CASSLFAAGRRNEQFF. This sequence joins TRBV5-1 and TRBJ2-1, with 7 bases aligning to TRBD2. This CDR3 contains 16 residues. The V gene's germline CDR1 is SGHRS and CDR2 YFSETQ. The trim removed 1 base at V and 7 bases at J, leaving 11 bases unmatched. Based on the CDR3 plus reference TRBV5-1 and TRBJ2-1, the full variable domain is KAGVTQTPRYLIKTRGQQVTLSCSPISGHRSVSWYQQTPGQGLQFLFEYFSETQRNKGNFPGRFSGRQFSNSRSEMNVSTLELGDSALYLCASSLFAAGRRNEQFFGPGTRLTVL.

The chain is built from TRBV7-9 and TRBJ2-2, with D perhaps TRBD1 or TRBD2 (5 bases each). This CDR3 contains 16 residues. Germline V gives CDR1 SEHNR, CDR2 FQNEAQ (reference sequence). V shed 5 bases and J shed 5 bases, with 18 bases lying between them. The CDR3 bases are TGTGCCAGCAGCCCTTACTCCGGGGCCCAGACCGGGGAGCTGTTTTTT. Translating it yields CASSPYSGAQTGELFF. Supplemented by reference TRBV7-9 and TRBJ2-2, the full variable domain reads DTGVSQNPRHKITKRGQNVTFRCDPISEHNRLYWYRQTLGQGPEFLTYFQNEAQLEKSRLLSDRFSAERPKGSFSTLEIQRTEQGDSAMYLCASSPYSGAQTGELFFGEGSRLTVL.

The gene calls are TRBV5-6 and TRBJ1-2, with TRBD1 matching over 8 bases. Unmatched junction bases numbered 5, after V lost 3 bases and J lost 4 bases. Germline lookup yields CDR1 SGHDT and CDR2 YYEEEE. This CDR3 region has 14 residues. Here the CDR3 reads CASSSSDRAYGYTF. The CDR3 nucleotides read TGTGCCAGCAGCTCCTCGGACAGGGCCTATGGCTACACCTTC.

The genes are TRBV5-1 and TRBJ2-3; 9 nucleotides align to TRBD2. The CDR3 contains 17 residues. Germline V gene sequence: CDR1 SGHRS, CDR2 YFSETQ. The junction had 11 bases not matched to a gene; V was cut back by 5 bases and J by 1 base. CDR3 nucleotide sequence: TGCGCCAGCAGTACCGGGGTAGCGGGAGCTCGCACAGATACGCAGTATTTT. It specifies CASSTGVAGARTDTQYF.

The V call is TRBV2, the J call TRBJ2-1, with D possibly being TRBD1 or TRBD2 (6 bases each). Germline CDR1 SNHLY, CDR2 FYNNEI. Trimming took off 3 bases at V and 4 bases at J, with 10 bases between the two ends. The length of the CDR3 is 14 residues. The CDR3 spells CASSDKGGYNEQFF. CDR3 nucleotide sequence: TGTGCCAGCAGTGATAAAGGGGGGTACAATGAGCAGTTCTTC.

The chain couples TRBV5-1 to TRBJ2-3; D gene ambiguous. The CDR3 extends over 15 amino acids. In germline, CDR1 is SGHRS, CDR2 YFSETQ. V gave up 4 bases and J gave up 0 bases, with 12 bases separating them. CDR3 bases: TGCGCCAGCAGCCTCGTTGAAACTAGCACAGATACGCAGTATTTT. Translation: CASSLVETSTDTQYF.

This chain links TRBV7-7 with TRBJ2-3; 7 bases line up with TRBD2. Germline lookup yields CDR1 SSHAT and CDR2 FNYEAQ (reference sequence). The V segment lost 2 bases and the J segment 0 bases; nucleotides outside the gene matches: 5. This CDR3 contains 16 residues. CDR3 loop: CASSLLGSGSTDTQYF. The CDR3 nucleotides read TGTGCCAGCAGCTTATTAGGTAGCGGGAGCACAGATACGCAGTATTTT.

The chain couples TRBV27 to TRBJ2-7, with 10 bases lining up with TRBD1. The CDR3 runs to 14 residues. Germline assignment: CDR1 MNHEY and CDR2 SMNVEV (reference sequence). V dropped 8 bases and J dropped 6; count of bases not matched to a gene: 10. The CDR3 DNA reads as TGTGCCAGCGGATACCGGGACAGGGGACGCGAGCAGTACTTC. It codes for CASGYRDRGREQYF.